Each of the 11 T cell receptor beta chains below was sequenced from the same sample in a study of T cells in Graves' hyperthyroidism and ophthalmopathy. Amplified TCR beta CDR3 regions came from RNA transcripts. Using the HTBI primer set, a first-round RT-PCR was run on the TCR CDR3. In TCRdb, the multiplex PCR reads were re-called with MiXCR into one record per CDR3 protein. The table includes more than 650,000 distinct CDR3 sequences, 14% detected once. Sequenced input: blood. The origin of the receptors is a woman younger than 35 with Graves' hyperthyroidism.

This clonotype was counted many times. The chain joins TRBV2 to TRBJ2-3, with D possibly TRBD2 on 5 matching bases. V shed 6 bases and J shed 0 bases, with 19 bases lying between them. The germline V gene has CDR1 SNHLY and CDR2 FYNNEI. This CDR3 is 17 amino acids long. The CDR3 region is CASSGGPPRRSTDTQYF. The CDR3 DNA reads as TGTGCCAGCAGCGGAGGCCCACCGCGGAGGAGCACAGATACGCAGTATTTT.

This clonotype has at least ten counts. This chain connects TRBV6-1 to TRBJ2-5; 8 bases are shared with TRBD2. The CDR3 is made up of 13 amino acids. J lost 5 bases, V lost 6 bases, and 5 bases had no gene match. Germline CDR1 is MNHNS and CDR2 is SASEGT. CDR3 sequence: CASSRTSMETQYF. In nucleotides, the CDR3 is TGTGCCAGCAGCCGGACTAGCATGGAGACCCAGTACTTC.

As concerns this clonotype: Its ends do not fully match the called genes, so a read error is possible. The CDR3 DNA sequence: TGTGCCATCAGCCCCGGGACAGGGTCCTATAGTTCACCCCTCCACTTT. Translating gives CAISPGTGSYSSPLHF. The rearrangement links TRBV10-3 to TRBJ1-6; 9 bases are a match to TRBD1. The CDR3 totals 16 residues. Germline values: CDR1 ENHRY, CDR2 SYGVKD.

This clonotype has only a few counts. At one end the junction does not follow the germline gene, possibly because of a read error. The rearrangement links TRBV27 to TRBJ2-5, with TRBD2 matching 11 bases. The CDR3 consists of 15 residues. The germline CDR1 and CDR2 sequences are MNHEY and SMNVEV (reference sequence). The CDR3 nucleotides read TGTGCCAGCAGTCCGGGGACTAGCGGAAGAGAGGCCCAGTACTTC. Translating gives CASSPGTSGREAQYF.

This clonotype was recorded at least ten times. The V gene is TRBV2, the J gene TRBJ1-5, with D unresolved. The V and J ends lost 4 bases and 2 bases respectively, with 12 bases between them. The germline V gene has CDR1 SNHLY and CDR2 FYNNEI. This CDR3 contains 15 residues. The CDR3 protein is CASSGMGEGNQPQHF. CDR3 sequence (DNA): TGTGCCAGCAGTGGCATGGGTGAGGGCAATCAGCCCCAGCATTTT.

This clonotype appeared many times. The rearrangement joins TRBV15 to TRBJ1-4, with TRBD1 identical over 12 bases. Trimming at V came to 7 bases and at J to 4 bases, leaving 4 bases not matched to a gene. Germline V lookup: CDR1 LNHNV, CDR2 YYDKDF (reference sequence). This CDR3 is built from 15 residues. The CDR3 coding sequence is TGTGCCACCAACGGGGACAGGGGGCGTAATGAAAAACTGTTTTTT. Residues: CATNGDRGRNEKLFF.

This clonotype was seen more than once but under ten times. The genes are TRBV6-1 and TRBJ2-3, with a tentative D call TRBD2 (6 bases). Germline V gene data show CDR1 as MNHNS and CDR2 as SASEGT. The CDR3 runs to 13 residues. Trimming left V 7 bases short and J 1 base short, with 9 bases between. CDR3 sequence reads: CASNGEGTDTQYF. The CDR3 region has the DNA TGTGCCAGCAACGGGGAGGGCACAGATACGCAGTATTTT.

This clonotype was seen more than once but under ten times. The rearrangement uses TRBV12-3 or TRBV12-4 and TRBJ2-5; D gene uncertain. There are 14 residues in the CDR3. The V end was cut by 5 bases, the J end by 1 base, with 11 bases between. The CDR3 here is CASSPWVGQETQYF. CDR3 coding DNA: TGTGCCAGCAGTCCCTGGGTCGGCCAAGAGACCCAGTACTTC.

This clonotype was counted at least ten times. The chain links TRBV18 to TRBJ2-1; 12 nucleotides agree with TRBD2. After removal of 2 bases from V and 7 bases from J, the junction contained 3 bases not matched to a gene. Germline V gene lookup returns CDR1 KGHSH and CDR2 LQKENI. CDR3 length: 15 residues. The CDR3 reads CASSPSLAGGNEQFF. The CDR3 DNA follows: TGTGCCAGCTCACCAAGCCTAGCGGGAGGGAATGAGCAGTTCTTC.

This clonotype was observed a few times. V usage is TRBV6-5 and J usage is TRBJ2-7; 11 nucleotides agree with TRBD1. Trimming removed 2 bases from V and 6 bases from J; junction bases left unmatched: 6. Germline CDR1 MNHEY, CDR2 SVGAGI. The CDR3 contains 15 residues. The CDR3 loop reads CASSYGGQGAGEQYF. DNA for the CDR3: TGTGCCAGCAGTTACGGTGGACAGGGGGCTGGCGAGCAGTACTTC.

The V gene is TRBV6-2 or TRBV6-3, the J gene TRBJ1-2; no firm D call. Per the germline V gene, CDR1 is MNHEY and CDR2 is SVGEGT. The CDR3 totals 12 residues. Trimming pared 2 bases from V and 9 bases from J, leaving 10 bases between. CDR3 nucleotide sequence: TGTGCCAGCAGTTACGGTGACGGAAGCTACACCTTC. Protein: CASSYGDGSYTF.